The present TCR beta chain was sequenced within a study of tumor-infiltrating lymphocytes in localized non-small cell lung cancer. The wider study: The cohort mixed smokers and never-smokers, several histologies, and some post-neoadjuvant-chemotherapy samples.

About this clone: Its antigen is still unknown.

Sequenced by immunoSEQ multiplex PCR; TCRdb stores in-frame clones only, minus some. The sample carries some 6,000 clones, 76% recorded once. Germline V CDR1 and CDR2: LNHDA, SQIVND (reference sequence). This CDR3 has 13 residues. Trimming removed 9 bases from V and 2 bases from J, with 12 bases in between. Study-wide findings and caveats: Higher tumor T cell infiltration than in uninvolved lung was supported by TCRbeta sequencing. No link was found between tumor T-cell fraction and recurrence-free survival.

What was sequenced was lung tumor tissue. The V and J genes are TRBV19 and TRBJ2-3, with a possible D match to TRBD2 (6 bases). This clonotype originated in a human donor with non-small cell lung cancer. The CDR3 nucleotides read TGTGCCAGCGCGGGACCTGCCACAGATACGCAGTATTTT. Amino acid sequence: CASAGPATDTQYF.